The 5 T cell receptor beta chains below all came from one sample that was sequenced in a study of cytomegalovirus exposure and HLA in healthy donors. In the PCR, 60 Vbeta and 13 Jbeta primers were used. Clones were sequenced by immunoSEQ multiplex PCR, and TCRdb holds only the in-frame ones, with some missing. The sample shows under 200,000 clones, 75% to 90% of them seen only once. The material sequenced was PBMCs. The origin of the receptors is a woman between 45 and 65 years old in good health and CMV-seropositive.

The chain has TRBV27 and TRBJ2-7; the D gene is possibly TRBD1 (5 bases). This CDR3 spans 16 amino acids. Germline loops: CDR1 MNHEY, CDR2 SMNVEV (reference sequence). The V end lost 5 bases, the J end lost 3 bases, and 20 bases lay between the germline ends. The CDR3 loop reads CASSPPPHRLHYEQYF. Here the CDR3 DNA reads TGTGCCAGCAGTCCCCCCCCTCACAGGTTGCACTACGAGCAGTACTTC.

J is TRBJ1-6 and V is TRBV28; possible D gene TRBD1, 5 bases. This CDR3 is 16 amino acids long. Trimming took 4 bases from V and 6 from J, leaving 16 bases between them. Germline V gene lookup returns CDR1 MDHEN and CDR2 SYDVKM. The CDR3 region is CASSSQGVGINSPLHF. The CDR3 bases are TGTGCCAGCAGTTCCCAGGGTGTGGGGATTAATTCACCCCTCCACTTT.

The rearrangement joins TRBV19 to TRBJ1-1; 11 bases fit TRBD1. CDR3 length: 13 residues. With 5 bases clipped from V and 9 bases from J, the junction kept 5 bases outside the gene matches. Germline V gene lookup returns CDR1 LNHDA and CDR2 SQIVND (reference sequence). CDR3 in DNA: TGTGCCAGTAGTGAGGGACAGGGGGTGAAAGCTTTCTTT. Encoded protein: CASSEGQGVKAFF.

The chain couples TRBV7-2 to TRBJ2-1; 7 bases are a match to TRBD2. Trimming took 11 bases from V and 6 from J; bases not matched to a gene: 1. Germline V gives CDR1 SGHTA, CDR2 FQGNSA. The length of the CDR3 is 10 residues. This CDR3 reads CAGGSNEQFF. The CDR3 region has the DNA TGTGCCGGCGGGAGCAATGAGCAGTTCTTC.

The V and J genes are TRBV9 and TRBJ2-3; tentative D call: TRBD2 (6 bases). The germline CDR1 and CDR2 sequences are SGDLS and YYNGEE. This CDR3 has 15 amino acids. V was clipped by 0 bases and J by 3 bases, with 11 bases between them. The CDR3: CASSVGGERTDTQYF. The CDR3 DNA sequence: TGTGCCAGCAGCGTAGGGGGGGAGAGGACAGATACGCAGTATTTT. Filled out from reference TRBV9 and TRBJ2-3, the complete variable domain reads DSGVTQTPKHLITATGQRVTLRCSPRSGDLSVYWYQQSLDQGLQFLIQYYNGEERAKGNILERFSAQQFPDLHSELNLSSLELGDSALYFCASSVGGERTDTQYFGPGTRLTVL.